These 13 T cell receptor beta chains were sequenced from one sample in a study of cytomegalovirus exposure and HLA in healthy donors. PCR employed 60 Vbeta and 13 Jbeta primers. Method: immunoSEQ multiplex PCR; TCRdb's copy keeps in-frame clones and lacks some. The table records 95,000 to 150,000 clones, 75% to 90% of them present only once. Sequenced sample: PBMCs. The source of these receptors is a man in his late teens or twenties in good health and CMV-seropositive.

This chain connects TRBV28 to TRBJ2-4; D might be TRBD2 (5 bases). Trimming pared 5 bases from V and 0 bases from J, leaving 17 bases between. The CDR3 has 17 amino acids. Per germline, CDR1 MDHEN and CDR2 SYDVKM. This CDR3 reads CASSERVYQLAKNIQYF. CDR3 coding DNA: TGTGCCAGCAGTGAGAGGGTATACCAATTAGCCAAAAACATTCAGTACTTC. The complete variable domain, with remaining parts taken from reference TRBV28 and TRBJ2-4, reads DVKVTQSSRYLVKRTGEKVFLECVQDMDHENMFWYRQDPGLGLRLIYFSYDVKMKEKGDIPEGYSVSREKKERFSLILESASTNQTSMYLCASSERVYQLAKNIQYFGAGTRLSVL.

This chain uses TRBV9 with TRBJ1-1, with D possibly matching TRBD1 (6 bases). This CDR3 spans 14 amino acids. The germline V gene has CDR1 SGDLS and CDR2 YYNGEE. Between the trimmed V and J ends, which lost 0 bases and 7 bases, there was a span of 13 bases. The CDR3 DNA reads as TGTGCCAGCAGCGTAGGGGGGGGCAGCATTGAAGCTTTCTTT. It translates to CASSVGGGSIEAFF.

The gene calls are TRBV27 and TRBJ1-2; D might be TRBD1 (6 bases). The V gene lost 5 bases and the J gene lost 5 bases, with 15 bases spanning the gap. The germline V gene has CDR1 MNHEY and CDR2 SMNVEV (reference sequence). The CDR3 length is 14 residues. The CDR3 here is CASSPRTEPYGYTF. The CDR3 DNA sequence: TGTGCCAGCAGTCCTCGGACAGAGCCTTATGGCTACACCTTC.

V and J are TRBV27 and TRBJ1-5; weak D call: TRBD1 (5 bases). Germline V CDR1 and CDR2: MNHEY, SMNVEV (reference sequence). Trimming pared 9 bases from V and 2 bases from J, leaving 14 bases between. The CDR3 extends over 14 amino acids. For the CDR3, the DNA is TGTGCCAGAACCACCCTCAGGGGCAATCAGCCCCAGCATTTT. Protein sequence: CARTTLRGNQPQHF.

V is TRBV29-1 and J is TRBJ2-7; weak D call: TRBD2 (6 bases). Germline values: CDR1 SQVTM, CDR2 ANQGSEA. This CDR3 comprises 12 residues. Trimming took 4 bases from V and 4 from J, leaving 11 bases between them. CDR3 DNA sequence: TGCAGCGTTGTTAAGGGGAGGTACGAGCAGTACTTC. It translates to CSVVKGRYEQYF.

This clone was picked up a small number of times. The junction does not match germline at one end; this may be a read error. The rearrangement uses TRBV10-3 and TRBJ2-7; TRBD1 agrees at 12 bases. This CDR3 has 12 residues. The germline CDR1 and CDR2 sequences are ENHRY and SYGVKD. In nucleotides, the CDR3 is TGTGCCATCAGTGGGCCGGGACAGGGGGCTACCTTC. It encodes CAISGPGQGATF.

The gene calls are TRBV5-1 and TRBJ1-1, with 10 nucleotides matching TRBD1. The CDR3 extends over 15 amino acids. Germline CDR1 SGHRS, CDR2 YFSETQ. V shed 4 bases and J 0 bases; nucleotides not matched to a gene: 3. CDR3 protein: CASSRTGGMNTEAFF. CDR3 coding DNA: TGCGCCAGCAGCCGGACAGGGGGAATGAACACTGAAGCTTTCTTT.

V is TRBV27 and J is TRBJ1-2, with 7 bases that match TRBD1. The V segment lost 5 bases and the J segment 2 bases; nucleotides outside the gene matches: 8. Germline CDR1 MNHEY, CDR2 SMNVEV (reference sequence). The CDR3 is 15 residues long. DNA for the CDR3: TGTGCCAGCAGTCGTTACAGGGGAGGCAACTATGGCTACACCTTC. Its protein product is CASSRYRGGNYGYTF.

This chain connects TRBV7-6 to TRBJ2-3; D is uncertain. Germline V CDR1 and CDR2: SGHVS, FNYEAQ. V was clipped by 4 bases and J by 6 bases, with 8 bases between them. The CDR3 runs to 12 residues. CDR3 region: CASSSTRDTQYF. The DNA for the CDR3 is TGTGCCAGCAGCTCAACCAGGGATACGCAGTATTTT.

V gene TRBV7-6 combines with J gene TRBJ2-3, with a weak D call TRBD1 (6 bases). The CDR3 has 14 residues. V lost 3 bases to trimming and J lost 2 bases, with 9 bases between them. CDR1 and CDR2 (germline): SGHVS, FNYEAQ. The CDR3 region has the DNA TGTGCCAGCAGCTTCCCAGGGGACACAGATACGCAGTATTTT. Encoded protein: CASSFPGDTDTQYF.

This clone showed up just a few times. This chain uses TRBV19 with TRBJ2-1; TRBD1 aligns across 8 bases. The V gene end was trimmed by 1 base and the J gene end by 8 bases; junction bases not matched to a gene: 4. In germline, CDR1 is LNHDA, CDR2 SQIVND (reference sequence). The CDR3 contains 14 residues. The CDR3 loop reads CASSIATRGHEQFF. As DNA, the CDR3 is TGTGCCAGTAGTATAGCGACCAGGGGGCATGAGCAGTTCTTC.

The chain couples TRBV18 to TRBJ1-1; no reliable D call. Looked up from germline, CDR1 is KGHSH and CDR2 is LQKENI. The V gene lost 6 bases and the J gene lost 5 bases, with 7 bases spanning the gap. This CDR3 has 11 residues. The CDR3 DNA reads as TGTGCCAGCTCTCGGTGGACTGAAGCTTTCTTT. It translates to CASSRWTEAFF.

J is TRBJ2-5 and V is TRBV6-4; TRBD1 is a possible D gene (6 bases). There are 16 residues in the CDR3. The germline V and J ends were trimmed by 10 bases and 2 bases, with 23 bases remaining between them. Germline CDR1 reads MRHNA; CDR2 reads SNTAGT. This CDR3 is CATRLPGHDLQETQYF. CDR3 sequence (DNA): TGTGCCACCCGGCTTCCGGGACACGACCTTCAAGAGACCCAGTACTTC.